This TCR beta chain emerged from a study of CD8 T cells in ankylosing spondylitis. General study findings and limits: Blood of patients with ankylosing spondylitis appeared to be characterized by a TCR beta motif of several highly homologous variants. Certain motif variants had earlier appeared in reactive arthritis synovial fluid and blood. The authors reported significant enrichment of disease-linked clones in matched ankylosing spondylitis synovial fluid.

As regards this clonotype: Its target is unknown. This clone may be a read error of a much larger clone one base away.

Generation of TCR beta libraries employed quantitative 5'-RACE incorporating molecular barcodes. TCRdb used MiXCR to reprocess the 5' RACE reads, holding one entry per CDR3 protein. The table has around 130,000 distinct CDR3 sequences, approximately 14% seen once. Germline values: CDR1 SGHRS, CDR2 YFSETQ. This CDR3 contains 13 residues. The TCR sequence derives from a female donor with ankylosing spondylitis or in good health (not recorded which). The gene calls are TRBV5-1 and TRBJ2-2; D is possibly TRBD2 (5 bases). The sequenced sample consisted of blood, either unsorted or a sorted T cell fraction (not recorded which). This CDR3 is CASSLETTGKLFF. The CDR3 nucleotides are TGCGCCAGCAGCTTGGAGACAACCGGGAAGCTGTTTTTT.